The rows below give T cell receptor beta chains drawn from one sample of a study of T cells after yellow fever vaccination. TCRdb ran MiXCR on the 5' RACE reads and lists one entry per CDR3 protein. Of approximately 610,000 distinct CDR3 sequences in the sample, less than 20% are singletons; the top ten hold 15% to 20%. Sample: PBMCs, taken around 5 days after the first yellow fever vaccination. These TCRs come from a young man who received the YFV17D yellow fever vaccine. The CDR3 runs from the conserved cysteine through the conserved F or W. A D gene is named only where the DNA matches it firmly. Expanded clones get a size class; other rows say once, few or many, or leave the size out.

d_call j_call v_call clone_size cdr3_nt cdr3_aa
TRBD1 TRBJ2-7 TRBV25-1 - TGTGCCAGCAGTGCCCCAGGGGGATACTACGAGCAGTACTTC CASSAPGGYYEQYF
- TRBJ2-3 TRBV5-1 few TGCGCCAGCAGCCCAATCCAGGGTTACACAGATACGCAGTATTTT CASSPIQGYTDTQYF
- TRBJ2-1 TRBV20-1 - TGCAGTGCTAGACTAGCCACCCGGGCTGAGCAGTTCTTC CSARLATRAEQFF
TRBD1 TRBJ2-3 TRBV29-1 - TGCAGCGTTGGCTCGGGACAGGGGGTAACAGATACGCAGTATTTT CSVGSGQGVTDTQYF
- TRBJ2-3 TRBV11-2 - TGTGCCAGCAGCTTAGACCAGAGGGGTTCCACAGGCGCAGATACGCAGTATTTT CASSLDQRGSTGADTQYF
- TRBJ2-3 TRBV9 - TGTGCCAGCAGCGTTGGCCCCCCGGGGTACACAGATACGCAGTATTTT CASSVGPPGYTDTQYF
- TRBJ2-1 TRBV6-1 few TGTGCCAGCAGTAAGACACTATACAATGAGCAGTTCTTC CASSKTLYNEQFF
- TRBJ2-5 TRBV10-2 - TGCGCCAGCAGTGACTTACAGGGAACCCAAGAGACCCAGTACTTC CASSDLQGTQETQYF
- TRBJ2-2 TRBV7-9 - TGTGCCAGCAGCTTAGGGGCAGGTCGGACCGGGGAGCTGTTTTTT CASSLGAGRTGELFF
TRBD1 TRBJ1-4 TRBV4-3 - TGCGCCAGCAGCCAAGATGGGACAGTAAATGAAAAACTGTTTTTT CASSQDGTVNEKLFF
TRBD2 TRBJ2-3 TRBV6-2/TRBV6-3 few TGTGCCAGCAGTCTTAGCGGGGCGGGAGATACGCAGTATTTT CASSLSGAGDTQYF
TRBD1 TRBJ1-5 TRBV20-1 many TGCAGTGCTAGAGAGGCGCCAGGGGGCGGCAATCAGCCCCAGCATTTT CSAREAPGGGNQPQHF
- TRBJ2-7 TRBV7-8 few TGTGCCAGCAGTCCTCTGGGGCCAGGGTCCTACTTC CASSPLGPGSYF
TRBD2 TRBJ2-1 TRBV4-3 few TGCGCCAGCAGCCAAAGTAGCGGGGGGGCCTACAATGAGCAGTTCTTC CASSQSSGGAYNEQFF
TRBD2 TRBJ2-3 TRBV28 - TGTGCCAGCAGCCAATTAGCGGGGGGGGCCCCTTACTCCACAGATACGCAGTATTTT CASSQLAGGAPYSTDTQYF
TRBD2 TRBJ2-5 TRBV11-2 few TGTGCCAGCAGTTCCGCCGGGACTAGTTGGGAGACCCAGTACTTC CASSSAGTSWETQYF
TRBD2 TRBJ2-5 TRBV7-2 few TGTGCCAGCAGCCCTGGCGGGGGGGGAGAGACCCAGTACTTC CASSPGGGGETQYF
- TRBJ2-2 TRBV11-2 - TGTGCCAGCAGCGATATTAAGTCAGGGCACGGGGAGCTGTTTTTT CASSDIKSGHGELFF
TRBD1 TRBJ1-2 TRBV10-3 many TGTGCCATCACTGCGGACAGGACCTATGGTGGCTACACCTTC CAITADRTYGGYTF
- TRBJ1-2 TRBV29-1 few TGCAGCGTTGACCTCTCACGAGGGAGCGATGGCTACACCTTC CSVDLSRGSDGYTF
- TRBJ1-1 TRBV28 - TGTGCCAGCACCCTCGAGATGGCAGGGCGGGCTTTCTTT CASTLEMAGRAFF
- TRBJ1-6 TRBV3-1 few TGTGCCAGCGCCCCGAGCGATTCACCCCTCCACTTT CASAPSDSPLHF
- TRBJ2-6 TRBV5-1 - TGCGCCAGCAGCTTACTGGGTCTTACGGCTGGGGCCAACGTCCTGACTTTC CASSLLGLTAGANVLTF
- TRBJ2-5 TRBV7-3 - TGTGCCAGCAGCCGAAAGCGGGGGGACAGGGAGACCCAGTACTTC CASSRKRGDRETQYF
- TRBJ1-1 TRBV12-3/TRBV12-4 - TGTGCCAGCAGTTGGCAGGCCCTGAACACTGAAGCTTTCTTT CASSWQALNTEAFF
TRBD1 TRBJ1-3 TRBV4-1 - TGCGCCAGCAGCCAAGGCCGGGACAGGGCCTTTTTT CASSQGRDRAFF
- TRBJ2-1 TRBV9 few TGTGCCAGCAGCGTAGAGGATAGCATCTACAATGAGCAGTTCTTC CASSVEDSIYNEQFF
- TRBJ1-3 TRBV15 - TGTGCCACCAGCAGAGGCCCCGCTTCTGGAAACACCATATATTTT CATSRGPASGNTIYF
- TRBJ1-1 TRBV12-3/TRBV12-4 - TGTGCCAGCAGTTTAGCCTCGTCTATAAACCAAGCTTTCTTT CASSLASSINQAFF
- TRBJ1-2 TRBV7-9 many TGTGCCAGCAGCTCCGCAGGCTACTATGGCTACACCTTC CASSSAGYYGYTF
TRBD1 TRBJ2-3 TRBV6-1 few TGTGCCAGCTCCCCTAGGGGGCCAGGGTTAGATACGCAGTATTTT CASSPRGPGLDTQYF
TRBD1 TRBJ1-2 TRBV6-1 - TGTGCCAGCAGCCTGACAGGGGGCCGTCGGGGCTACACCTTC CASSLTGGRRGYTF
- TRBJ1-1 TRBV7-6 few TGTGCCAGCAGCTTAGCGGTGGGTATTGGGGTTGAAGCTTTCTTT CASSLAVGIGVEAFF
TRBD2 TRBJ2-4 TRBV6-2/TRBV6-3 - TGTGCCAGCAGTTACGATACGGCTAGCGGGGGTCTAGCCAAAAACATTCAGTACTTC CASSYDTASGGLAKNIQYF
- TRBJ2-1 TRBV4-1 - TGCGCCAGCAGCCCGACCCTCGATGAGCAGTTCTTC CASSPTLDEQFF
- TRBJ2-1 TRBV13 - TGTGCCAGCAGCTCCGCCTCTAGCGCCTACAATGAGCAGTTCTTC CASSSASSAYNEQFF